This TCR beta chain was retrieved from a study of T cell responses to AZD1222 COVID-19 vaccine. General study findings and limits: Only a handful of AZD1222 recipients, about six in all, had baseline seropositivity. A rise in Spike-specific TCR breadth and depth followed two AZD1222 doses. The CD4 TCRs associated with vaccination extended across spike and predominated at 160-218 and 743-854.

Some clones are missing from TCRdb's copy, which holds only in-frame ones; the method was immunoSEQ multiplex PCR. Counted here are 80,000 to 85,000 clones, approximately 89% occurring once; the ten biggest clones make up around 8%. Of note for this clone: The antigen is not known.

CDR1 is SGHRS, CDR2 YFSETQ, per germline. Trimming removed 5 bases from V and 1 base from J; junction bases left unmatched: 7. The CDR3 contains 16 residues. The clonotype originates from an adult who received the AZD1222 COVID-19 vaccine. Source: peripheral blood, taken 28 days after the second AZD1222 dose. The gene calls are TRBV5-1 and TRBJ2-3; 10 nucleotides match TRBD2. The CDR3 region is CASSIGGTSGTDTQYF. Written as DNA, the CDR3 is TGCGCCAGCAGTATAGGCGGGACTAGCGGCACAGATACGCAGTATTTT.